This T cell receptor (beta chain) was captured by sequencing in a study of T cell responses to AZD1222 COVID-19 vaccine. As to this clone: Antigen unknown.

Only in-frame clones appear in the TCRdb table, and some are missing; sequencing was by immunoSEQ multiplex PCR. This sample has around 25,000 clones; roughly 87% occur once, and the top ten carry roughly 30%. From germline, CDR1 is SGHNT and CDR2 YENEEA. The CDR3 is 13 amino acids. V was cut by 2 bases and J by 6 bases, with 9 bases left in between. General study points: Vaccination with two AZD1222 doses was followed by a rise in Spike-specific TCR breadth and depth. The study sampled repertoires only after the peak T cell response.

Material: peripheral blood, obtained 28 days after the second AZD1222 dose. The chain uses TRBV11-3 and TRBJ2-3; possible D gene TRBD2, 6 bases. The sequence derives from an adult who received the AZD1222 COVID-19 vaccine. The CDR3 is CASSLQGGDTQYF. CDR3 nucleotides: TGTGCCAGCAGCTTACAGGGAGGTGATACGCAGTATTTT.